One sample yielded the 6 T cell receptor beta chains listed below, sequenced in a study of CD8 T cells in Susac syndrome. Random-hexamer reverse transcription was applied to roughly 0.5 to 1 ug RNA. TCRdb re-called the immunoSEQ multiplex PCR reads through MiXCR, storing one row per CDR3 protein. The table includes fewer than 300,000 distinct CDR3 sequences, roughly 84% detected once. Material for sequencing was CD8+ T cells from PBMCs. These receptors came from a human donor with multiple sclerosis.

The chain couples TRBV25-1 to TRBJ2-7, with unresolved D. The CDR3 is 12 residues long. V dropped 6 bases and J dropped 3 bases, with 9 bases sitting between them. From germline, CDR1 is MGHDK and CDR2 SYGVNS. The chain's CDR3 is CASRPDYYEQYF. The CDR3 DNA is TGTGCCAGCAGGCCTGATTACTACGAGCAGTACTTC.

The chain links TRBV28 to TRBJ2-1; TRBD2 agrees at 10 bases. The CDR3 consists of 16 residues. Trimming took 2 bases from V and 9 from J; bases not matched to a gene: 10. Germline V gene lookup returns CDR1 MDHEN and CDR2 SYDVKM. CDR3 region: CASSLGSSGRYSEQFF. In DNA form, the CDR3 reads TGTGCCAGCAGTTTAGGGTCTAGCGGGAGATATAGTGAGCAGTTCTTC.

The gene calls are TRBV27 and TRBJ2-1; D gene uncertain. There are 13 residues in the CDR3. Germline V gene data show CDR1 as MNHEY and CDR2 as SMNVEV (reference sequence). Trimming cost V 5 bases and J 3 bases, with 8 bases left between them. Written as DNA, the CDR3 is TGTGCCAGCAGTCCCGAATACTACAATGAGCAGTTCTTC. Encoded protein: CASSPEYYNEQFF.

The chain carries TRBV7-8 and TRBJ2-7, with D possibly being TRBD1 (5 bases). The CDR3 contains 13 residues. Germline values: CDR1 SGHVS, CDR2 FQNEAQ. The germline V and J ends were trimmed by 3 bases and 2 bases, with 8 bases remaining between them. The CDR3 DNA reads TGTGCCAGCAGCTTGACAGACCCCTACGAGCAGTACTTC. Its protein is CASSLTDPYEQYF.

The rearrangement uses TRBV20-1 and TRBJ2-2, with 9 bases identical to TRBD2. Germline CDR1 DFQATT, CDR2 SNEGSKA (reference sequence). With V trimmed by 3 bases and J by 6 bases, 5 bases remained unmatched. The CDR3 loop spans 14 amino acids. The CDR3 region has the DNA TGCAGTGCTAGGGCTAGCGGGATATCCGGGGAGCTGTTTTTT. Its protein is CSARASGISGELFF.

The chain uses TRBV5-6 and TRBJ1-5; D is unresolved. This CDR3 comprises 18 residues. V lost 0 bases, J lost 0 bases, and 16 bases lay in between. CDR1 and CDR2 from the germline V gene are SGHDT and YYEEEE. CDR3 amino acids: CASSLGRRGPYSNQPQHF. The CDR3 bases are TGTGCCAGCAGCTTGGGAAGAAGAGGACCTTATAGCAATCAGCCCCAGCATTTT.